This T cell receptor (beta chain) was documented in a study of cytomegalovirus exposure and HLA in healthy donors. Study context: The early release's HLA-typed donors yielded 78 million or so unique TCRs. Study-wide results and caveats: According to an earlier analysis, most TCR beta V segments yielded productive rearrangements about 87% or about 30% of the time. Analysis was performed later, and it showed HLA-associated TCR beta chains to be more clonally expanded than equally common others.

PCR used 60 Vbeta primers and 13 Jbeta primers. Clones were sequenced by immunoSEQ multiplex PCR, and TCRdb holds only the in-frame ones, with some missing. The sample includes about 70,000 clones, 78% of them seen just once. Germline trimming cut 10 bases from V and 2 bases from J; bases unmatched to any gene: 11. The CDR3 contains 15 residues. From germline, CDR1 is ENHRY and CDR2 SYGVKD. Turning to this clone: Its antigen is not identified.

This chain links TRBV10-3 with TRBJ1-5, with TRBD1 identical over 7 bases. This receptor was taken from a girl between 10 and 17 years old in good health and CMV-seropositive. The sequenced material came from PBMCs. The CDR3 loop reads CATRMTGSGNQPQHF. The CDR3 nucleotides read TGTGCCACACGTATGACAGGGAGTGGCAATCAGCCCCAGCATTTT.